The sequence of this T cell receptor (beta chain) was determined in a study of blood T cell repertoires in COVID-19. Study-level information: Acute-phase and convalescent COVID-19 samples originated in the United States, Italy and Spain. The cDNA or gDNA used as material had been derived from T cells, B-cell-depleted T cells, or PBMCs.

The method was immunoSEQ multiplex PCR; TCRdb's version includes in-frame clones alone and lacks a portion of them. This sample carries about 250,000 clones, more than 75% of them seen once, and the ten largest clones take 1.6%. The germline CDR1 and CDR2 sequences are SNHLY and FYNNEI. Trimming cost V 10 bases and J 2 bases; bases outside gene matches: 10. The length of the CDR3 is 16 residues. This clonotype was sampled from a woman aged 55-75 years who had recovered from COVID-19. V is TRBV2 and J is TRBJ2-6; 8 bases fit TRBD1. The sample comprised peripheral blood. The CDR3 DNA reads TGTGCCATCCTGACCCCAGGGGGCCCTGGGGCCAACGTCCTGACTTTC. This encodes CAILTPGGPGANVLTF.